This T cell receptor beta chain was retrieved from a study of blood T cell repertoires in COVID-19. About the study: T cells, B-cell-depleted T cells, or PBMCs provided the cDNA or gDNA that served as material.

This clone appeared a single time. Seattle's cohort entered during active infection and was followed longitudinally. Under the authors' procedure: Cell counts per sample came from amplifying reference gene primers. TCRdb's table, derived via immunoSEQ multiplex PCR, lists solely in-frame clones and lacks some. The V and J calls and clone size are taken from that table; D and trimming were inferred from the DNA. The sample includes under 400,000 clones, around 87% of them seen just once. CDR3 length equals 11 residues. J lost 11 bases, V lost 7 bases, and 7 bases had no gene match. The rearrangement uses TRBV23-1 and TRBJ1-1, with TRBD1 identical over 7 bases. TRBV23-1 has ORF status, its function being uncertain. Sequencing was done on a sample of peripheral blood. This receptor was identified in a woman aged 30 to 39 with COVID-19, enrolled during active disease. The CDR3 is CASTRGVGAFF. The CDR3 DNA reads as TGCGCCAGCACCAGGGGGGTGGGTGCTTTCTTT.